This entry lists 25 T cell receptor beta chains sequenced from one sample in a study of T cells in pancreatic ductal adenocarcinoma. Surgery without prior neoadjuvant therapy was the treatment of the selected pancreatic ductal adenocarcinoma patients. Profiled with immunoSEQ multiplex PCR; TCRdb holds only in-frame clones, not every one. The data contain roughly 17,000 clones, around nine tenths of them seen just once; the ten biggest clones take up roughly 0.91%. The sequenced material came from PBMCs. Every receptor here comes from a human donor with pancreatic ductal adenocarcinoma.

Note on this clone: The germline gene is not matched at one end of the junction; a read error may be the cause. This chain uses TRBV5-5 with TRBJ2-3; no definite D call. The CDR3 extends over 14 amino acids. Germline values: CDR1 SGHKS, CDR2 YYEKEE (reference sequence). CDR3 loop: CASNLAVRTDTQYF. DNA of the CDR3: TGTGCCAGCAACTTGGCGGTTCGCACAGATACGCAGTATTTT.

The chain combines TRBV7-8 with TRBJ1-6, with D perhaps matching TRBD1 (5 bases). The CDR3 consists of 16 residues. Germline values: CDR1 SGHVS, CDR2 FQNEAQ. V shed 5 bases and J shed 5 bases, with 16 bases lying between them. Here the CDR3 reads CASSDPPGGDNSPLHF. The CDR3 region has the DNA TGTGCCAGCAGCGACCCCCCGGGGGGTGATAATTCACCCCTCCACTTT.

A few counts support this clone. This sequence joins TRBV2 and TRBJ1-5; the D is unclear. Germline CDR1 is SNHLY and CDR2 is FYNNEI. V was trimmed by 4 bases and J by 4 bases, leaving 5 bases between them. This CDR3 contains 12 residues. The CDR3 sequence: CASSVGNQPQHF. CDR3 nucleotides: TGTGCCAGCAGTGTCGGGAATCAGCCCCAGCATTTT.

The CDR3 nucleotides read TGTGCCAGCAGTTTATTAGGACAGGGCTATGGCTACACCTTC. It encodes CASSLLGQGYGYTF. The chain recombines TRBV28 with TRBJ1-2; TRBD1 matches at 8 bases. The CDR3 runs 14 residues. V was pared by 1 base and J by 4 bases, with 2 bases of the junction left unmatched. Germline loops: CDR1 MDHEN, CDR2 SYDVKM.

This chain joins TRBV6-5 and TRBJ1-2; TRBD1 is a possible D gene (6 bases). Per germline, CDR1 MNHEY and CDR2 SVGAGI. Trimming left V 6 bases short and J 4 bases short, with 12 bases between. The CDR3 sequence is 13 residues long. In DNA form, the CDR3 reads TGTGCCAGCAGGGACAGCCTCAGCTATGGCTACACCTTC. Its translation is CASRDSLSYGYTF.

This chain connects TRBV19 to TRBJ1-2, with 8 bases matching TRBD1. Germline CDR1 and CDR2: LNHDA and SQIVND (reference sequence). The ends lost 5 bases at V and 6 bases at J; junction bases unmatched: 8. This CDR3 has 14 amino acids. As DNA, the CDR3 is TGTGCCAGTAGTCCCCGGGACAGGCTCGATGGCTACACCTTC. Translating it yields CASSPRDRLDGYTF.

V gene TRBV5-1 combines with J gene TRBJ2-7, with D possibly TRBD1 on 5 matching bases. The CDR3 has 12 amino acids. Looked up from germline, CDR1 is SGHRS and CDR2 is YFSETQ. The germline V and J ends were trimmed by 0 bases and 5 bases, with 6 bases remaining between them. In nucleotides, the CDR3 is TGCGCCAGCAGCTTGGAAGGGGACGAGCAGTACTTC. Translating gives CASSLEGDEQYF.

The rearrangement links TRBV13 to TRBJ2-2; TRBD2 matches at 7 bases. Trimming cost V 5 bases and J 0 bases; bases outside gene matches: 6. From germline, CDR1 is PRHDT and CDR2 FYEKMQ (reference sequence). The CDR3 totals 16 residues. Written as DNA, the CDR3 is TGTGCCAGCAGCGACGAGACTAGCCCGAACACCGGGGAGCTGTTTTTT. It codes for CASSDETSPNTGELFF.

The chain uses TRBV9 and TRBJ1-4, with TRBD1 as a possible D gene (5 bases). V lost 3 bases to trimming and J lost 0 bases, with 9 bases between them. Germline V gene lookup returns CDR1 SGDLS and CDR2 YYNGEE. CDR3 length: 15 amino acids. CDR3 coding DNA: TGTGCCAGCAGCGCCTCGACAGCAACTAATGAAAAACTGTTTTTT. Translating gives CASSASTATNEKLFF.

The CDR3 is CASSELAGGNEQFF. CDR3 in DNA: TGTGCCAGCAGTGAACTAGCGGGGGGGAATGAGCAGTTCTTC. The chain is built from TRBV6-1 and TRBJ2-1; 12 positions agree with TRBD2. Germline V gene lookup returns CDR1 MNHNS and CDR2 SASEGT. The trim removed 2 bases at V and 7 bases at J, leaving 0 bases unmatched. CDR3 length: 14 amino acids.

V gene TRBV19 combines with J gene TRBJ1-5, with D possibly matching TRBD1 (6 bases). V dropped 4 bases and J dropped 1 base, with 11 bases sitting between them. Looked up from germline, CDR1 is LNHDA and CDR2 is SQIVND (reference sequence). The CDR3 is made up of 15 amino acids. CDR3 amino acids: CASSRGTLSNQPQHF. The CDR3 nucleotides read TGTGCCAGTAGTAGGGGGACATTAAGCAATCAGCCCCAGCATTTT.

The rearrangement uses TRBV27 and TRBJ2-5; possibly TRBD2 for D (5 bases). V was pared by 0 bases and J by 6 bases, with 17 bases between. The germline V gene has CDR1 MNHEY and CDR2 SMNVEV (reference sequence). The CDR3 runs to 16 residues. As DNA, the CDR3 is TGTGCCAGCAGTTTATCGGCCCAAAAAGCGGTGAAGACCCAGTACTTC. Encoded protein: CASSLSAQKAVKTQYF.

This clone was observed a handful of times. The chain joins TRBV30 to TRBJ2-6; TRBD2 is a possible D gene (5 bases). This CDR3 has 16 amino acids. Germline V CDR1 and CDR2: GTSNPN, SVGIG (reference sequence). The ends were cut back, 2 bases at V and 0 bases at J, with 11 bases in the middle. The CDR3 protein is CAWSSAAGSGANVLTF. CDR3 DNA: TGTGCCTGGAGTTCAGCTGCGGGCTCTGGGGCCAACGTCCTGACTTTC. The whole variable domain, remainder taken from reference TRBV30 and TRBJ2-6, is SQTIHQWPATLVQPVGSPLSLECTVEGTSNPNLYWYRQAAGRGLQLLFYSVGIGQISSEVPQNLSASRPQDRQFILSSKKLLLSDSGFYLCAWSSAAGSGANVLTFGAGSRLTVL.

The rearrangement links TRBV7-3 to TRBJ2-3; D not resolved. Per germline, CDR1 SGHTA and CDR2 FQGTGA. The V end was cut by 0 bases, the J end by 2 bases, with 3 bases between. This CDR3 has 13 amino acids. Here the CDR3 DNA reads TGTGCCAGCAGCTTAACCTACACAGATACGCAGTATTTT. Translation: CASSLTYTDTQYF.

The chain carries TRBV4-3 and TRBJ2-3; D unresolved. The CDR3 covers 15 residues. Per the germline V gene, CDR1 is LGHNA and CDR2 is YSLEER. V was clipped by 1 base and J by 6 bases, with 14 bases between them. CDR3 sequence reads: CASSQVTSAHDTQYF. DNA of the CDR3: TGCGCCAGCAGCCAAGTTACCAGCGCGCACGATACGCAGTATTTT.

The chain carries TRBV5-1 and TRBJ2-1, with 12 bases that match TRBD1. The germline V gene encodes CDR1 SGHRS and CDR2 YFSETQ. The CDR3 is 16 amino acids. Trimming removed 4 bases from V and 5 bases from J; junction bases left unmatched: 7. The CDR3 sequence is CASSAGTGGANNEQFF. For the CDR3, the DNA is TGCGCCAGCAGCGCGGGGACAGGGGGCGCGAACAATGAGCAGTTCTTC.

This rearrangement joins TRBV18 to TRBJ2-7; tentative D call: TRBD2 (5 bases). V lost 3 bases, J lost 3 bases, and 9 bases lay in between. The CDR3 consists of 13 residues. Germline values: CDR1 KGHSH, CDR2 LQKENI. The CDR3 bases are TGTGCCAGCTCACCCCCACGGGGCTACGAGCAGTACTTC. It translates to CASSPPRGYEQYF. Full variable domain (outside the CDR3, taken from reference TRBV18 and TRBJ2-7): NAGVMQNPRHLVRRRGQEARLRCSPMKGHSHVYWYRQLPEEGLKFMVYLQKENIIDESGMPKERFSAEFPKEGPSILRIQQVVRGDSAAYFCASSPPRGYEQYFGPGTRLTVT.

Written as DNA, the CDR3 is TGTGCCAGCAGCTCTACGAACACCGGGGAGCTGTTTTTT. Its protein is CASSSTNTGELFF. V and J are TRBV7-2 and TRBJ2-2; D not resolved. Looked up from germline, CDR1 is SGHTA and CDR2 is FQGNSA. The germline V and J ends were trimmed by 4 bases and 0 bases, with 3 bases remaining between them. This CDR3 region has 13 residues.

In DNA form, the CDR3 reads TGTGCCAGCAGCTTATATGGGACTAGCACAGATACGCAGTATTTT. Its translation is CASSLYGTSTDTQYF. V usage is TRBV7-3 and J usage is TRBJ2-3; TRBD2 might be the D (6 bases). V lost 2 bases, J lost 0 bases, and 9 bases lay in between. Germline values: CDR1 SGHTA, CDR2 FQGTGA. The CDR3 spans 15 residues.

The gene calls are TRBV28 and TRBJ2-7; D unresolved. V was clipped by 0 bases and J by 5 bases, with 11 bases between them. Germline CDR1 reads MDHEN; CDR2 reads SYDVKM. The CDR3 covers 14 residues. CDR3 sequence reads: CASSLWGVVNEQYF. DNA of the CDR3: TGTGCCAGCAGTTTATGGGGCGTCGTGAACGAGCAGTACTTC.

Here the CDR3 DNA reads TGTGCCAGCAGTTTGAGGCTCTATGGCTACACCTTC. Translation gives CASSLRLYGYTF. This chain uses TRBV28 with TRBJ1-2; D is unresolved. V lost 3 bases to trimming and J lost 4 bases, with 6 bases between them. The CDR3 runs 12 residues. CDR1 MDHEN and CDR2 SYDVKM come from the germline V gene.

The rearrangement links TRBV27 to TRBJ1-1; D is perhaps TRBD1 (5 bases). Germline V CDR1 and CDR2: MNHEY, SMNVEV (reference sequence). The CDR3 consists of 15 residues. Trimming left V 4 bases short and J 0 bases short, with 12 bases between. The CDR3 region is CASSSRQIMNTEAFF. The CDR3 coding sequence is TGTGCCAGCAGTTCACGACAGATTATGAACACTGAAGCTTTCTTT.

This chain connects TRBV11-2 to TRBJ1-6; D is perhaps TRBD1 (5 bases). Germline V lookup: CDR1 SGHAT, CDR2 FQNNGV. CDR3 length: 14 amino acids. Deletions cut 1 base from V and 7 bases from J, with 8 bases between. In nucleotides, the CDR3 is TGTGCCAGCAGCTTAGGGCAGGGAAATTCACCCCTCCACTTT. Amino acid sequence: CASSLGQGNSPLHF.

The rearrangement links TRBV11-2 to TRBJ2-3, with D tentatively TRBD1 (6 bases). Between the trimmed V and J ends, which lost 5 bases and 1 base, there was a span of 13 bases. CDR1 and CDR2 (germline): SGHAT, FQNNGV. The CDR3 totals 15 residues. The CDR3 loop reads CASSIRRGGTDTQYF. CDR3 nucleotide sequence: TGTGCCAGCAGCATCCGCAGGGGAGGCACAGATACGCAGTATTTT. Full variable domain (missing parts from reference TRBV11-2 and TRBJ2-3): EAGVAQSPRYKIIEKRQSVAFWCNPISGHATLYWYQQILGQGPKLLIQFQNNGVVDDSQLPKDRFSAERLKGVDSTLKIQPAKLEDSAVYLCASSIRRGGTDTQYFGPGTRLTVL.

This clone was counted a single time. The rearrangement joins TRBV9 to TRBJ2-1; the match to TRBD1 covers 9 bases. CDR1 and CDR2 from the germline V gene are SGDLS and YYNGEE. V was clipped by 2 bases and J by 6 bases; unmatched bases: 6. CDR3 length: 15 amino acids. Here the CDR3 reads CASSVGGTGFNEQFF. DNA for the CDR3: TGTGCCAGCAGCGTGGGGGGGACAGGGTTCAATGAGCAGTTCTTC.